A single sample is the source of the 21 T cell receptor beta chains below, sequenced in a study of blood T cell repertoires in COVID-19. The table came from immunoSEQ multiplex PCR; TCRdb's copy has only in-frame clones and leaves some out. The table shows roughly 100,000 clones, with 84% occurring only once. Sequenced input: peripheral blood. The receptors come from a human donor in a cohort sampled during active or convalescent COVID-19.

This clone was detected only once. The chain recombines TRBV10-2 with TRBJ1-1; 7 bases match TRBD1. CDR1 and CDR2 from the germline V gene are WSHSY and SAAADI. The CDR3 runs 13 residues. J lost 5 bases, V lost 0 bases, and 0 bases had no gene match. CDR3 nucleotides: TGCGCCAGCAGTGAGTCCAGGGGGACTGAAGCTTTCTTT. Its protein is CASSESRGTEAFF.

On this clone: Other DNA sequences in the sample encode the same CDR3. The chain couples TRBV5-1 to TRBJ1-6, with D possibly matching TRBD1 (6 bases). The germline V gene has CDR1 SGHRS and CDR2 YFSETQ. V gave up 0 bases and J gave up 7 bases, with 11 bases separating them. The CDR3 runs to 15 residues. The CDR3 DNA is TGCGCCAGCAGCTTGGAAGGGGGTGGGAATTCACCCCTCCACTTT. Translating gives CASSLEGGGNSPLHF.

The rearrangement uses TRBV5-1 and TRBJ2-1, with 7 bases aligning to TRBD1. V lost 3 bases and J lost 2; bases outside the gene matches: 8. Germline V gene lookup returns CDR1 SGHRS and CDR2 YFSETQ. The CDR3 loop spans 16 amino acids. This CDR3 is CASSWSTGNTYNEQFF. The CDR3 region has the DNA TGCGCCAGCAGCTGGTCGACAGGGAACACCTACAATGAGCAGTTCTTC.

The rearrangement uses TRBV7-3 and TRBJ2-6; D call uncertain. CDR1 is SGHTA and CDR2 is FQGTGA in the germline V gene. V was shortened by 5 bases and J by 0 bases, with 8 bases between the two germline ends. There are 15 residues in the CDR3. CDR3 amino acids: CASSGQSSGANVLTF. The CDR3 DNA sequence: TGTGCCAGCAGCGGGCAAAGCTCTGGGGCCAACGTCCTGACTTTC.

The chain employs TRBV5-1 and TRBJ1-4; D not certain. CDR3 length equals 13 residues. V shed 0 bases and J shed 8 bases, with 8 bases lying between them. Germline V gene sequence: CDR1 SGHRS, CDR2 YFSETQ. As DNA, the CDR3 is TGCGCCAGCAGCTTGGGCCTTCGGGAAAAACTGTTTTTT. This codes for CASSLGLREKLFF.

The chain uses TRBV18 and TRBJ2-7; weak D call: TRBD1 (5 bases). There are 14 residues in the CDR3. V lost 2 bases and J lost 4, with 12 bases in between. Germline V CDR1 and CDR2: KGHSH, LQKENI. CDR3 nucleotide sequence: TGTGCCAGCTCACCAGGGGCCCCGGCGTACGAGCAGTACTTC. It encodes CASSPGAPAYEQYF.

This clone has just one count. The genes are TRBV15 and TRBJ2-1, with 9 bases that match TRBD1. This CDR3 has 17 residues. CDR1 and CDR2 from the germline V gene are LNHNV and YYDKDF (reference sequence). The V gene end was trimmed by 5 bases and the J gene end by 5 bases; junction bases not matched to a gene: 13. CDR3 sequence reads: CATSRFNYRGLHNEQFF. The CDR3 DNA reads TGTGCCACCAGCCGTTTTAACTACAGGGGGCTCCACAATGAGCAGTTCTTC.

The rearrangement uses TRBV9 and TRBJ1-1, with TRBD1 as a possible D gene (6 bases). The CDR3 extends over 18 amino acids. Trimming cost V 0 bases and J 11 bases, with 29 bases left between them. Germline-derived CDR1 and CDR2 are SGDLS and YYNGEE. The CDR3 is CASSVGLLRGVGASRAFF. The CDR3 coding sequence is TGTGCCAGCAGCGTAGGCCTCCTCCGGGGAGTGGGGGCGAGTAGGGCTTTCTTT.

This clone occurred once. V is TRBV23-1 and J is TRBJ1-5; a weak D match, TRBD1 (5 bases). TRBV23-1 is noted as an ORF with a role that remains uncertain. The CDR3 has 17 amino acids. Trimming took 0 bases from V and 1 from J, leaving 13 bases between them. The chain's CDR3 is CASSQSQGRGSNQPQHF. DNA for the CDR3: TGCGCCAGCAGTCAATCGCAAGGGAGGGGAAGCAATCAGCCCCAGCATTTT.

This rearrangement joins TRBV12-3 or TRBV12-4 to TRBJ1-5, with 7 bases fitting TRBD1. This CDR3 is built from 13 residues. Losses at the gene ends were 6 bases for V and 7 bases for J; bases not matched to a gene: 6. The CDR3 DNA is TGTGCCAGCAGCCCAGGGGGTCGGCAGCCCCAGCATTTT. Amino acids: CASSPGGRQPQHF.

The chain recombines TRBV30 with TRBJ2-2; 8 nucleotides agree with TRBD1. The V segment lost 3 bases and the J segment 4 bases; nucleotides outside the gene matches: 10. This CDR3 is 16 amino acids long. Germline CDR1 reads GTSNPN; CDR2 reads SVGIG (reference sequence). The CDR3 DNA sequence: TGTGCCTGGAGCCAGGGGGCAGGGGCTATCACCGGGGAGCTGTTTTTT. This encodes CAWSQGAGAITGELFF.

The CDR3 loop is CASSDRGGYGYTF. Written as DNA, the CDR3 is TGTGCCAGCAGTGATAGGGGGGGCTATGGCTACACCTTC. The chain carries TRBV2 and TRBJ1-2; D may be TRBD1 (6 bases). Germline CDR1 and CDR2: SNHLY and FYNNEI. The CDR3 extends over 13 amino acids. V lost 3 bases, J lost 4 bases, and 9 bases lay in between.

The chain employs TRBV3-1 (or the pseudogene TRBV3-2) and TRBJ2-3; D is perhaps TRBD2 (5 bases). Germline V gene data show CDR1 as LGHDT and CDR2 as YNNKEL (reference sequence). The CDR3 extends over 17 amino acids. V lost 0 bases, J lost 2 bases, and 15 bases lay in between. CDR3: CASSQEPRGGFTDTQYF. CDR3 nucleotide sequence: TGTGCCAGCAGCCAAGAGCCACGGGGTGGATTCACAGATACGCAGTATTTT.

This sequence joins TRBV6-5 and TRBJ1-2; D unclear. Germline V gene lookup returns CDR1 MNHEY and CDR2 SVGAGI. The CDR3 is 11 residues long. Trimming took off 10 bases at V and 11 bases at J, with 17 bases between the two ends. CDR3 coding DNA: TGTGCCACCGGGAGGCTTGGGTCTTACACCTTC. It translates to CATGRLGSYTF.

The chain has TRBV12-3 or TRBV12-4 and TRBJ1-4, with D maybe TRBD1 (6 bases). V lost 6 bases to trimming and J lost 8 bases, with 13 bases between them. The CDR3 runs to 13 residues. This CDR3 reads CASRVDRTEKLFF. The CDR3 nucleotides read TGTGCCAGCAGGGTGGACAGAACCGAAAAACTGTTTTTT.

The CDR3 nucleotides read TGCAGCGTTGAAGGCTTAGCTAACTATGGCTACACCTTC. It is translated as CSVEGLANYGYTF. The V gene is TRBV29-1, the J gene TRBJ1-2; the D is unclear. The CDR3 is made up of 13 amino acids. Trimming took 1 base from V and 0 from J, leaving 6 bases between them. From germline, CDR1 is SQVTM and CDR2 ANQGSEA.

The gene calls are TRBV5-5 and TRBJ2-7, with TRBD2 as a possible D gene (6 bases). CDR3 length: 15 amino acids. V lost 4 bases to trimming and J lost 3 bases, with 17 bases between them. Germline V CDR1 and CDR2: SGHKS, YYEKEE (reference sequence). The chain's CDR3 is CASSDVDGGVYEQYF. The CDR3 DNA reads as TGTGCCAGCAGCGACGTTGACGGCGGGGTCTACGAGCAGTACTTC.

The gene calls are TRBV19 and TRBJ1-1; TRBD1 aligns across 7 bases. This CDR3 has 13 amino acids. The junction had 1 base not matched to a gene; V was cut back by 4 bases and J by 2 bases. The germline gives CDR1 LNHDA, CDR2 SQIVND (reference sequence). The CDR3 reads CASSKGANTEAFF. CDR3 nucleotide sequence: TGTGCCAGTAGTAAGGGGGCCAACACTGAAGCTTTCTTT.

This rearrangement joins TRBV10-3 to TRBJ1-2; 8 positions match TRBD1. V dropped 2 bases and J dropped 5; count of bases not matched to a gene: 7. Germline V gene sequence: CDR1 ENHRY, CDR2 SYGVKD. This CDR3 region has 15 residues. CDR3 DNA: TGTGCCATCAGTGAGACGGACAGGGAGCTATATGGCTACACCTTC. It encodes CAISETDRELYGYTF.

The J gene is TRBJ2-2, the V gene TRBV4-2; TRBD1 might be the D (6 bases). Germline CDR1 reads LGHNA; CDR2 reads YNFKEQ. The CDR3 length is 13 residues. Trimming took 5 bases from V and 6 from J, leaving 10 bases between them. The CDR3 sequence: CASSSNRAGELFF. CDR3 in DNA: TGTGCCAGCAGCTCCAACAGGGCCGGGGAGCTGTTTTTT.

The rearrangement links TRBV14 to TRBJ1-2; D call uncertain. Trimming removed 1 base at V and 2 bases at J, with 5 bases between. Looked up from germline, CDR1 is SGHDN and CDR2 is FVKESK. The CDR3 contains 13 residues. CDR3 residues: CASSQVLNYGYTF. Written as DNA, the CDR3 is TGTGCCAGCAGCCAAGTCTTGAACTATGGCTACACCTTC. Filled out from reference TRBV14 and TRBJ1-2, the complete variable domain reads EAGVTQFPSHSVIEKGQTVTLRCDPISGHDNLYWYRRVMGKEIKFLLHFVKESKQDESGMPNNRFLAERTGGTYSTLKVQPAELEDSGVYFCASSQVLNYGYTFGSGTRLTVV.